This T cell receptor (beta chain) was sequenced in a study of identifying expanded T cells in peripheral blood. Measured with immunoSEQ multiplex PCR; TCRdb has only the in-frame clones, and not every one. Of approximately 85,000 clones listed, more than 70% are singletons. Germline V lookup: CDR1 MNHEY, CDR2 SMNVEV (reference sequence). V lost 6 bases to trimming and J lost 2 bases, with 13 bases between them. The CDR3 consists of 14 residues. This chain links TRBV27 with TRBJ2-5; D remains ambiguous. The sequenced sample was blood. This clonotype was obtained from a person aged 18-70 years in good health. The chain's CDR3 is CASSHGVGQETQYF. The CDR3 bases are TGTGCCAGCAGCCACGGAGTAGGGCAAGAGACCCAGTACTTC.